A single sample gave rise to the 26 T cell receptor beta chains below, sequenced in a study of blood T cell repertoires in COVID-19. The table came from immunoSEQ multiplex PCR; TCRdb's copy has only in-frame clones and leaves some out. Among 55,000 to 65,000 clones, approximately 90% were seen once, and the ten largest hold 9.1%. Sequencing used peripheral blood. The receptors were sampled from a woman older than 75 with active COVID-19.

The chain couples TRBV10-1 to TRBJ2-4, with D unresolved. V dropped 0 bases and J dropped 0 bases, with 9 bases sitting between them. Germline CDR1 and CDR2: WNHNN and SYGVQD (reference sequence). This CDR3 contains 16 residues. CDR3 sequence: CASSESKILAKNIQYF. DNA of the CDR3: TGCGCCAGCAGTGAGTCGAAGATACTAGCCAAAAACATTCAGTACTTC.

The chain joins TRBV11-2 to TRBJ2-3, with D perhaps TRBD1 (5 bases). The length of the CDR3 is 17 residues. Germline-derived CDR1 and CDR2 are SGHAT and FQNNGV. Trimming stripped 1 base from V and 2 bases from J, with 16 bases between. The CDR3 region is CASSLGSQGSSTDTQYF. The DNA for the CDR3 is TGTGCCAGCAGCTTAGGTTCCCAGGGTTCGTCCACAGATACGCAGTATTTT.

The chain combines TRBV5-1 with TRBJ1-1; D perhaps matches TRBD1 (5 bases). Per the germline V gene, CDR1 is SGHRS and CDR2 is YFSETQ. The CDR3 runs to 15 residues. V was cut by 0 bases and J by 3 bases, with 12 bases left in between. Here the CDR3 reads CASSLASREDTEAFF. CDR3 nucleotides: TGCGCCAGCAGCTTGGCTTCCAGGGAAGACACTGAAGCTTTCTTT. Variable domain in full (rest from reference TRBV5-1 and TRBJ1-1): KAGVTQTPRYLIKTRGQQVTLSCSPISGHRSVSWYQQTPGQGLQFLFEYFSETQRNKGNFPGRFSGRQFSNSRSEMNVSTLELGDSALYLCASSLASREDTEAFFGQGTRLTVV.

This chain joins TRBV7-8 and TRBJ2-5, with 7 bases fitting TRBD1. This CDR3 region has 13 residues. Germline loops: CDR1 SGHVS, CDR2 FQNEAQ. Germline trimming cut 5 bases from V and 4 bases from J; bases unmatched to any gene: 4. The DNA for the CDR3 is TGTGCCAGCAGCGAGCGACAGGGAGAGACCCAGTACTTC. It codes for CASSERQGETQYF.

V gene TRBV15 combines with J gene TRBJ1-5; TRBD1 might be the D (6 bases). V lost 8 bases and J lost 3, with 14 bases in between. CDR1 and CDR2 from the germline V gene are LNHNV and YYDKDF (reference sequence). The CDR3 consists of 14 residues. The CDR3 here is CATREQGYNQPQHF. DNA of the CDR3: TGTGCCACCCGAGAACAGGGATACAATCAGCCCCAGCATTTT.

The J gene is TRBJ1-5, the V gene TRBV2; no firm D call. V dropped 3 bases and J dropped 7 bases, with 10 bases sitting between them. There are 13 residues in the CDR3. Germline CDR1 is SNHLY and CDR2 is FYNNEI. This CDR3 reads CASSDMTRQPQHF. The DNA of the CDR3 is TGTGCCAGCAGTGATATGACGAGGCAGCCCCAGCATTTT.

The chain is built from TRBV5-1 and TRBJ1-4, with D perhaps TRBD1 (6 bases). This CDR3 spans 15 amino acids. From germline, CDR1 is SGHRS and CDR2 YFSETQ. V was shortened by 1 base and J by 6 bases, with 13 bases between the two germline ends. The CDR3 protein is CASSLWSGEDEKLFF. In nucleotides, the CDR3 is TGCGCCAGCAGCTTGTGGTCAGGGGAAGATGAAAAACTGTTTTTT.

The chain joins TRBV6-5 to TRBJ2-7, with D possibly TRBD2 on 5 matching bases. V was trimmed by 6 bases and J by 4 bases, leaving 16 bases between them. This CDR3 has 14 amino acids. Germline values: CDR1 MNHEY, CDR2 SVGAGI. The CDR3 region is CASSRSGRSYEQYF. The CDR3 nucleotides read TGTGCCAGCAGCCGTTCGGGAAGAAGTTACGAGCAGTACTTC.

The count of this clone is one. V gene TRBV6-5 combines with J gene TRBJ1-5; TRBD1 matches 7 bases. Trimming at V came to 0 bases and at J to 6 bases, leaving 8 bases not matched to a gene. Germline loops: CDR1 MNHEY, CDR2 SVGAGI. This CDR3 region has 16 residues. This CDR3 is CASSYSSRGIGQPQHF. CDR3 nucleotides: TGTGCCAGCAGTTACTCCTCCAGGGGGATAGGTCAGCCCCAGCATTTT.

This sequence joins TRBV19 and TRBJ2-7; 10 positions match TRBD2. The germline V gene encodes CDR1 LNHDA and CDR2 SQIVND (reference sequence). This CDR3 contains 17 residues. V shed 4 bases, J shed 0 bases, and the junction held 9 bases outside the gene matches. The CDR3 spells CASSTSLGLAVSYEQYF. CDR3 DNA sequence: TGTGCCAGTAGTACCTCCCTCGGACTAGCGGTCTCCTACGAGCAGTACTTC.

The rearrangement joins TRBV27 to TRBJ1-4; D is uncertain. This CDR3 has 14 amino acids. V was clipped by 4 bases and J by 4 bases, with 10 bases between them. CDR1 MNHEY and CDR2 SMNVEV come from the germline V gene (reference sequence). CDR3 in amino acids: CASSSSGYNEKLFF. The DNA for the CDR3 is TGTGCCAGCAGTTCCTCGGGGTATAATGAAAAACTGTTTTTT. The whole variable domain, filled in from reference TRBV27 and TRBJ1-4, reads EAQVTQNPRYLITVTGKKLTVTCSQNMNHEYMSWYRQDPGLGLRQIYYSMNVEVTDKGDVPEGYKVSRKEKRNFPLILESPSPNQTSLYFCASSSSGYNEKLFFGSGTQLSVL.

CDR3 region: CAWAPRGQGTYEQYF. CDR3 coding DNA: TGTGCCTGGGCTCCAAGGGGACAGGGGACCTACGAGCAGTACTTC. The chain combines TRBV30 with TRBJ2-7; TRBD1 agrees at 10 bases. Trimming took 5 bases from V and 2 from J; bases not matched to a gene: 9. CDR1 is GTSNPN and CDR2 is SVGIG in the germline V gene (reference sequence). The CDR3 sequence is 15 residues long. Full variable domain (outside the CDR3, taken from reference TRBV30 and TRBJ2-7): SQTIHQWPATLVQPVGSPLSLECTVEGTSNPNLYWYRQAAGRGLQLLFYSVGIGQISSEVPQNLSASRPQDRQFILSSKKLLLSDSGFYLCAWAPRGQGTYEQYFGPGTRLTVT.

The chain combines TRBV4-1 with TRBJ2-3, with 7 bases lining up with TRBD2. Trimming cost V 5 bases and J 3 bases; bases outside gene matches: 8. The germline V gene encodes CDR1 MGHRA and CDR2 YSYEKL. The CDR3 consists of 15 residues. The CDR3 spells CASSLGLVGTDTQYF. The CDR3 DNA sequence: TGCGCCAGCAGCTTAGGACTAGTCGGGACAGATACGCAGTATTTT.

The chain combines TRBV5-5 with TRBJ1-3; 8 positions agree with TRBD1. J lost 4 bases, V lost 2 bases, and 2 bases had no gene match. Germline assignment: CDR1 SGHKS and CDR2 YYEKEE (reference sequence). This CDR3 region has 14 residues. The CDR3 is CASSFTGGGNTIYF. The CDR3 nucleotides are TGTGCCAGCAGCTTTACAGGGGGGGGAAACACCATATATTTT.

The chain uses TRBV4-1 and TRBJ2-1; tentatively, D is TRBD2 (5 bases). Germline-derived CDR1 and CDR2 are MGHRA and YSYEKL. This CDR3 has 19 amino acids. V was trimmed by 1 base and J by 0 bases, leaving 19 bases between them. The CDR3: CASSQGTGSYLASYNEQFF. The CDR3 DNA reads as TGCGCCAGCAGCCAAGGGACTGGCTCGTACTTAGCCTCCTACAATGAGCAGTTCTTC.

The gene calls are TRBV19 and TRBJ2-2; TRBD2 matches at 11 bases. CDR3 length: 17 residues. V trimming: 7 bases; J trimming: 1 base; junction bases outside the gene matches: 8. Germline loops: CDR1 LNHDA, CDR2 SQIVND (reference sequence). The CDR3 DNA is TGTGCCAGTAACAACCCCGGGACTAGCGGGAACACCGGGGAGCTGTTTTTT. It encodes CASNNPGTSGNTGELFF.

The chain employs TRBV7-8 and TRBJ2-1; D might be TRBD1 (5 bases). Germline loops: CDR1 SGHVS, CDR2 FQNEAQ. Trimming took off 5 bases at V and 3 bases at J, with 11 bases between the two ends. The CDR3 totals 14 residues. This chain's CDR3 is CASSPPQGYNEQFF. CDR3 DNA: TGTGCCAGCAGCCCCCCGCAGGGCTACAATGAGCAGTTCTTC.

The chain is built from TRBV14 and TRBJ1-1, with a weak D call TRBD1 (6 bases). V was clipped by 0 bases and J by 8 bases, with 10 bases between them. Germline CDR1 reads SGHDN; CDR2 reads FVKESK. There are 13 residues in the CDR3. The CDR3 is CASSQDTGGEAFF. In nucleotides, the CDR3 is TGTGCCAGCAGCCAAGATACGGGGGGCGAAGCTTTCTTT.

This clone appeared a single time. CDR3 sequence: CASSYQGGANEKLFF. CDR3 nucleotide sequence: TGTGCCAGCAGTTACCAGGGAGGAGCTAATGAAAAACTGTTTTTT. This chain connects TRBV6-6 to TRBJ1-4, with a weak D call TRBD1 (5 bases). The CDR3 covers 15 residues. Between the trimmed V and J ends, which lost 2 bases and 3 bases, there was a span of 10 bases. The germline gives CDR1 MNHNY, CDR2 SVGAGI (reference sequence).

The V gene is TRBV9, the J gene TRBJ1-1; 7 bases align to TRBD1. Per germline, CDR1 SGDLS and CDR2 YYNGEE. The CDR3 has 15 residues. The J segment lost 3 bases and the V segment lost 4 bases, leaving 9 bases of the junction unmatched. As DNA, the CDR3 is TGTGCCAGCAGCCCGCGGGACAGACCATACACTGAAGCTTTCTTT. This encodes CASSPRDRPYTEAFF.

V gene TRBV28 combines with J gene TRBJ1-2, with TRBD1 identical over 8 bases. Germline-derived CDR1 and CDR2 are MDHEN and SYDVKM. The CDR3 has 13 residues. The V segment lost 2 bases and the J segment 8 bases; nucleotides outside the gene matches: 4. The CDR3 DNA reads TGTGCCAGCAGTTTAGCCAGGGGGCTGGGCTACACCTTC. Protein product: CASSLARGLGYTF.

This clone was detected once. The chain is built from TRBV5-1 and TRBJ1-1, with D uncertain. With 1 base removed from V and 0 bases from J, the gap between germline ends came to 10 bases. Germline loops: CDR1 SGHRS, CDR2 YFSETQ. The length of the CDR3 is 15 residues. CDR3 DNA: TGCGCCAGCAGCTTGAGCCAGGTGGTGAACACTGAAGCTTTCTTT. Translation: CASSLSQVVNTEAFF.

This clone has a single count. V and J are TRBV3-1 (or the pseudogene TRBV3-2) and TRBJ1-1; 7 positions match TRBD1. Germline-derived CDR1 and CDR2 are LGHDT and YNNKEL (reference sequence). Trimming at V came to 2 bases and at J to 1 base, leaving 10 bases not matched to a gene. The CDR3 covers 17 residues. The CDR3 DNA follows: TGTGCCAGCAGCCAACTCAACCCGGGACAGCCGAACACTGAAGCTTTCTTT. Protein: CASSQLNPGQPNTEAFF.

The chain couples TRBV23-1 to TRBJ1-1; the D gene is possibly TRBD1 (5 bases). TRBV23-1 has ORF status, its function being uncertain. The V end was cut by 0 bases, the J end by 0 bases, with 8 bases between. The CDR3 consists of 15 residues. The CDR3 region is CASSQSEQVNTEAFF. In DNA form, the CDR3 reads TGCGCCAGCAGTCAATCGGAACAGGTGAACACTGAAGCTTTCTTT.

The gene calls are TRBV7-2 and TRBJ2-3; D not resolved. Germline V lookup: CDR1 SGHTA, CDR2 FQGNSA. Trimming stripped 0 bases from V and 1 base from J, with 5 bases between. This CDR3 region has 14 residues. CDR3 residues: CASSLAFGTDTQYF. The CDR3 region has the DNA TGTGCCAGCAGCTTAGCTTTCGGCACAGATACGCAGTATTTT.

The V call is TRBV7-2, the J call TRBJ1-6; 9 nucleotides agree with TRBD1. Looked up from germline, CDR1 is SGHTA and CDR2 is FQGNSA. The CDR3 extends over 15 amino acids. V shed 1 base, J shed 7 bases, and the junction held 2 bases outside the gene matches. The CDR3 DNA follows: TGTGCCAGCAGCTTAGGAGGGACAGGGAATTCACCCCTCCACTTT. Its protein product is CASSLGGTGNSPLHF.